Listed below are T cell receptor beta chains from one sample, sequenced in a study of T-cell reconstitution after alpha-beta-depleted transplantation in children. TCRdb re-derived calls from the PCR reads in MiXCR, one entry per CDR3 protein. The sample lists some 450,000 distinct CDR3 sequences; over 40% were seen once. Here the sequenced sample was PBMCs, taken before TCRalphabeta/CD19-depleted stem cell transplant. These receptors were taken from a girl aged 2-15 years with aplastic anemia, due to receive a stem cell transplant. Each CDR3 is given with its conserved first and last residue. Some rows mark clone size as missing; the rest say once, few, many or name a class of expanded clone.

clone size | J gene | V gene | CDR3 protein
. | TRBJ2-7 | TRBV7-9 | CASSLVLLEQYF
. | TRBJ2-1 | TRBV6-1 | CASSVLAGPYNEQFF
. | TRBJ2-5 | TRBV6-1 | CASTLTGRETQYF
. | TRBJ2-1 | TRBV20-1 | CSARSFMRDHEQFF
. | TRBJ1-2 | TRBV4-3 | CASSQELPPGQGGYGYTF
. | TRBJ2-3 | TRBV7-2 | CASSRRGGDTQYF
. | TRBJ1-4 | TRBV4-1 | CASSQNGRDNEKLFF
. | TRBJ2-7 | TRBV28 | CASSLVDSYEQYF
few | TRBJ2-5 | TRBV12-3/TRBV12-4 | CASSFRGAETQYF
few | TRBJ2-5 | TRBV3-1 | CASSQETGRWTQYF
. | TRBJ2-7 | TRBV28 | CASSLSPGGSYEQYF
many | TRBJ2-3 | TRBV5-1 | CASSFLSRTDTQYF
few | TRBJ2-5 | TRBV9 | CASSVGVGGGETQYF